This T cell receptor (beta chain) was sequenced during a study of blood T cell repertoires in COVID-19. This clone was seen at least ten times. CDR1 is MNHNY and CDR2 is SVGAGI in the germline V gene (reference sequence). V was pared by 0 bases and J by 4 bases, with 6 bases of the junction left unmatched. The CDR3 is 16 amino acids. How the authors handled the data: Reference gene primer amplification in the assay estimated nucleated cell counts. The assay was immunoSEQ multiplex PCR, and TCRdb's table has in-frame clones only and misses some. V and J calls and clone size come straight from that table; D and trimming were deduced from the DNA. This table holds 170,000 or so clones, 80% to 85% found once. Followed over time, Seattle patients had been enrolled while infection was active.

The source material was peripheral blood. The TCR comes from a woman aged 70 to 79 with COVID-19, enrolled during active disease. The J gene is TRBJ2-3, the V gene TRBV6-6; TRBD2 matches at 8 bases. In DNA, the CDR3 is TGTGCCAGCAGTTACTCGAGACGGGAGGGTGCAGATACGCAGTATTTT. This encodes CASSYSRREGADTQYF.